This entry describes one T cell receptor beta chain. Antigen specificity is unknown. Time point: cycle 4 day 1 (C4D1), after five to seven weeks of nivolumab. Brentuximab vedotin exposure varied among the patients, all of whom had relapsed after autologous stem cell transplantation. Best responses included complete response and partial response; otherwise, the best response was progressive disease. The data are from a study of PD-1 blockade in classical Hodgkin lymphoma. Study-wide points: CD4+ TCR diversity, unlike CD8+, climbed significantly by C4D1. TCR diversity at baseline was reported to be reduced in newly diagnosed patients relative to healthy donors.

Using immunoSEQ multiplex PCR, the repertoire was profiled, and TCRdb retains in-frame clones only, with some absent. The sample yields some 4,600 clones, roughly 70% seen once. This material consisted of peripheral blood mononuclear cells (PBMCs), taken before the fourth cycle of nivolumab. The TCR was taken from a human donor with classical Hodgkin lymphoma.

The CDR3 reads CASSFPGEQFF. The DNA of the CDR3 is TGTGCCAGCAGCTTCCCGGGTGAGCAGTTCTTC. J is TRBJ2-1 and V is TRBV5-4; no reliable D call. Trimming cost V 2 bases and J 9 bases, with 6 bases left between them. The CDR3 length is 11 residues. Germline V gene sequence: CDR1 SGHNT, CDR2 YYREEE (reference sequence).